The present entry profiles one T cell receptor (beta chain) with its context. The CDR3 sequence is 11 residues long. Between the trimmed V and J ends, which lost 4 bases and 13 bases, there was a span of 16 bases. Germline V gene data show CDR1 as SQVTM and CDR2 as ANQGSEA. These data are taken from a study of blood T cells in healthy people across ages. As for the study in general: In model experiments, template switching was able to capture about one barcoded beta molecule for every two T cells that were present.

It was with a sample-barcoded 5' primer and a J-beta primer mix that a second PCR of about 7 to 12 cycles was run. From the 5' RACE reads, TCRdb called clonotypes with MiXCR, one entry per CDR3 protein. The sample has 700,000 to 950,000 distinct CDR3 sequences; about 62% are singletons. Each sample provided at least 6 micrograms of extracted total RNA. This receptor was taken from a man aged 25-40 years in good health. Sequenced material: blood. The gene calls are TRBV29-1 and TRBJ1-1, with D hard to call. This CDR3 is CSVVGQTVVFF. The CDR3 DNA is TGCAGCGTTGTCGGTCAGACCGTGGTTTTCTTT.